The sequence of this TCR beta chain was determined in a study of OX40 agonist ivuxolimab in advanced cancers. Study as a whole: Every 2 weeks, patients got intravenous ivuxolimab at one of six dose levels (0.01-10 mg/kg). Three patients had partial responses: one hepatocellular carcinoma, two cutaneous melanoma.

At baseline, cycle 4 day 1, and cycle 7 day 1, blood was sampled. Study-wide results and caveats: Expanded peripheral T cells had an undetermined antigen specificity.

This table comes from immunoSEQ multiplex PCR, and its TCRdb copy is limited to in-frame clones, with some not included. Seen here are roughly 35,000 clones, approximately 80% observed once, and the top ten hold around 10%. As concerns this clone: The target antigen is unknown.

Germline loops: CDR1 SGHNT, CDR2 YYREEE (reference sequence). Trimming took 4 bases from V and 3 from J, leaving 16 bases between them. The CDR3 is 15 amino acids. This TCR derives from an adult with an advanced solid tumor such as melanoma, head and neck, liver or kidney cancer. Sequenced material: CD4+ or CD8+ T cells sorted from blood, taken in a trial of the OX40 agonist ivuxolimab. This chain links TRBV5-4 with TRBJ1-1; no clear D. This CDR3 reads CASSRGTGEDTEAFF. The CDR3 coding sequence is TGTGCCAGCAGCCGGGGAACCGGGGAGGACACTGAAGCTTTCTTT.